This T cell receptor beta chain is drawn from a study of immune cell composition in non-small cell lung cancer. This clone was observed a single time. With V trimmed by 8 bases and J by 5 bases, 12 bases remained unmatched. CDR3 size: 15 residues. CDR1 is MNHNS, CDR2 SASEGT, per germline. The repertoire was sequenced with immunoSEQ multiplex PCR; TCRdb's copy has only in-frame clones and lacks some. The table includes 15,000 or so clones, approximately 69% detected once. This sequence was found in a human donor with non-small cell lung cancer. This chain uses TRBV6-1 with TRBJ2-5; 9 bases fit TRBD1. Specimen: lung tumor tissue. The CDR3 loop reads CASGLGTGLVETQYF. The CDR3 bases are TGTGCCAGCGGACTCGGGACAGGGTTGGTTGAGACCCAGTACTTC.